This TCR beta chain was captured by sequencing in a study of shared clonotypes between healthy human individuals. The germline V gene has CDR1 MDHEN and CDR2 SYDVKM. This CDR3 contains 13 residues. Study donors comprised healthy, HIV-negative adults devoid of recent acute infection or vaccination. Notes on the study in general: Only blood samples were collected, and tissue repertoires likely differ.

With regard to this clone: Its antigen is unknown. Germline and junction disagree at one end, which may indicate a read error.

In replicate PCRs of unsorted PBMC, approximately 280 ng DNA, tens of thousands of T cell genomes, was used. Unsorted PBMC DNA sequencing spanned ten immunoSEQ deep assay plates. The table came from immunoSEQ multiplex PCR; TCRdb's copy has only in-frame clones and leaves some out. The repertoire has hundreds of thousands of clones, about 76% of them found once; the top ten carry roughly 13%. The chain is built from TRBV28 and TRBJ2-5; D unresolved. The sequence came from a woman aged 40 to 50 in good health. Some clones in this sample may be carry-over from other donors' samples. Material: PBMCs. The CDR3 spells CASRPTRQEAQYF. CDR3 coding DNA: TGTGCCAGCAGGCCGACACGCCAAGAGGCCCAGTACTTC.